This T cell receptor (beta chain) was recorded in a study of blood T cell repertoires in COVID-19. Study-level background: Specimens from acute and convalescent COVID-19 originated in the United States, Italy and Spain.

Original methodology: Reference gene primer amplification gave nucleated cell count estimates. Measured with immunoSEQ multiplex PCR; TCRdb has only the in-frame clones, and not every one. From that table come the V and J calls and clone size; the DNA was used to work out D and trimming. In the table there are approximately 240,000 clones, about 90% of which are singletons. The CDR3 has 16 amino acids. Germline V gene sequence: CDR1 LNHDA, CDR2 SQIVND (reference sequence). The ends lost 1 base at V and 4 bases at J; junction bases unmatched: 9. Assignments of participants to cohorts depended upon their own reported clinical history.

The V call is TRBV19, the J call TRBJ1-1, with 7 bases that match TRBD1. The source of this sequence is a young woman with acute COVID-19. The sample taken for sequencing was PBMCs or T cells enriched from blood (not recorded which). CDR3 nucleotides: TGTGCCAGTAGTATAGTAAGACAGGGTTTCGGCACTGAAGCTTTCTTT. Residues: CASSIVRQGFGTEAFF.